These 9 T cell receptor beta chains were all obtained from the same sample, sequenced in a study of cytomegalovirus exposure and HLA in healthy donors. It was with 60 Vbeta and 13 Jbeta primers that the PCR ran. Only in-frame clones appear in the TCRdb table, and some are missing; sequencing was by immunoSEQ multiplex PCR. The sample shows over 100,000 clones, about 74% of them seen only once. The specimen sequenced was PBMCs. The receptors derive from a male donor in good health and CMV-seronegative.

CDR3 bases: TGTGCCAGCAGCTTGGCCGGGACTAGCGCGCCACAAGAGACCCAGTACTTC. This codes for CASSLAGTSAPQETQYF. The chain is built from TRBV5-8 and TRBJ2-5; 10 positions agree with TRBD2. The CDR3 is 17 amino acids. Germline V CDR1 and CDR2: SGHTS, YDEGEE. V lost 0 bases and J lost 2; bases outside the gene matches: 7. The full variable domain, in which reference TRBV5-8 and TRBJ2-5 provide the parts outside the CDR3, is EAGVTQSPTHLIKTRGQQATLRCSPISGHTSVYWYQQALGLGLQFLLWYDEGEERNRGNFPPRFSGRQFPNYSSELNVNALELEDSALYLCASSLAGTSAPQETQYFGPGTRLLVL.

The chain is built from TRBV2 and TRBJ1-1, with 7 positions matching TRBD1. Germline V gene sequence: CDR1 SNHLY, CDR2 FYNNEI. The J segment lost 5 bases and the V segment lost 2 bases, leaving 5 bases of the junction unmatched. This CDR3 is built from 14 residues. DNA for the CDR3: TGTGCCAGCAGTGAAAGAGGGGGCAGGACTGAAGCTTTCTTT. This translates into CASSERGGRTEAFF.

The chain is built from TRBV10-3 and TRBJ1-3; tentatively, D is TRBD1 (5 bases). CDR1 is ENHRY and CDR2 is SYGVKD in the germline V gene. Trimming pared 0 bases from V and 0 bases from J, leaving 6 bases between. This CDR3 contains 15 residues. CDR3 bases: TGTGCCATCAGTGAGTCGGGGGGCTCTGGAAACACCATATATTTT. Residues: CAISESGGSGNTIYF.

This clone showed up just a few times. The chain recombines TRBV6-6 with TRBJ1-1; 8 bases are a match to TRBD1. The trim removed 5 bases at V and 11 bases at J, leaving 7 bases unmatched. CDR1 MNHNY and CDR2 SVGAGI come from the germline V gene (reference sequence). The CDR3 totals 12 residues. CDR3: CASSHDRGDAFF. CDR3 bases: TGTGCCAGCAGTCACGACAGGGGCGATGCTTTCTTT.

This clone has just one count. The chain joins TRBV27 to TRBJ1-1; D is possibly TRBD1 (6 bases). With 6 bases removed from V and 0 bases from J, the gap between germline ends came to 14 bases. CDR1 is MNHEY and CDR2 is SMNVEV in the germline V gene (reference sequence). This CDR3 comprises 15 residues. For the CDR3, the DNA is TGTGCCAGCAGCCAGGGGCTCGGGATGAACACTGAAGCTTTCTTT. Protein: CASSQGLGMNTEAFF.

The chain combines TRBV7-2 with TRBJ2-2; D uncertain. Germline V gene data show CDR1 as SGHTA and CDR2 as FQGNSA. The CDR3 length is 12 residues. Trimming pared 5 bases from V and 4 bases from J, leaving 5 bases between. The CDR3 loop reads CASSHSTGELFF. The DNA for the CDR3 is TGTGCCAGCAGCCATTCCACCGGGGAGCTGTTTTTT.

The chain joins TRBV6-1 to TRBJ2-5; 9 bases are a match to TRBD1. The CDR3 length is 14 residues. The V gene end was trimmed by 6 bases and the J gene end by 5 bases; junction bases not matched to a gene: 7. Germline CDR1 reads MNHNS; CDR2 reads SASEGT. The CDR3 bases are TGTGCCAGCAGAATCCCGGGACAGGGTGAGACCCAGTACTTC. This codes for CASRIPGQGETQYF.

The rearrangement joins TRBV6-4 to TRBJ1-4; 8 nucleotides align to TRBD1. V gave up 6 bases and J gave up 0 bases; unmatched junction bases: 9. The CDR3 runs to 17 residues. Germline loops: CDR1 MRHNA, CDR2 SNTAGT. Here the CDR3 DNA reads TGTGCCAGCAGGCAAAAAACAGGGGGGGCAACTAATGAAAAACTGTTTTTT. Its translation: CASRQKTGGATNEKLFF.

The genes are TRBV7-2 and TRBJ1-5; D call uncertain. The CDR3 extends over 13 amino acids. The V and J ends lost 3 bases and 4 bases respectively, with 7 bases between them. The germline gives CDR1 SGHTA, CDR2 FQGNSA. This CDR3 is CASSLGTNQPQHF. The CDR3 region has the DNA TGTGCCAGCAGCTTGGGCACGAATCAGCCCCAGCATTTT.